Shown below are 19 T cell receptor beta chains from a single sample sequenced in a study of CD8 T cells in ankylosing spondylitis. Study-level results: The study identified a TCR beta motif of under ten highly homologous variants that appeared characteristic of ankylosing spondylitis blood.

What these receptors recognize is not known. TCRdb ran MiXCR on the 5' RACE reads and lists one entry per CDR3 protein. Of a few hundred thousand distinct CDR3 sequences detected, roughly 18% appear once; the ten largest clones hold under 1.2%. The sequenced sample was blood, either unsorted or a sorted T cell fraction (not recorded which). The receptors originated from a male donor with ankylosing spondylitis.

The table lists this clonotype with many counts. The rearrangement links TRBV24-1 to TRBJ2-1, with no clear D. Per the germline V gene, CDR1 is KGHDR and CDR2 is SFDVKD. The CDR3 spans 12 residues. V lost 3 bases and J lost 2, with 1 base in between. CDR3 residues: CATSDPYNEQFF. The CDR3 region has the DNA TGTGCCACCAGTGATCCCTACAATGAGCAGTTCTTC.

This clonotype turned up a few times. The chain links TRBV10-3 to TRBJ2-3; perhaps D is TRBD1 or TRBD2 (7 bases each). Germline lookup yields CDR1 ENHRY and CDR2 SYGVKD. There are 15 residues in the CDR3. Between the trimmed V and J ends, which lost 4 bases and 5 bases, there was a span of 16 bases. In nucleotides, the CDR3 is TGTGCCATCAGTGTACGGGGGAGGGGGCAAGATACGCAGTATTTT. It codes for CAISVRGRGQDTQYF.

This rearrangement joins TRBV25-1 to TRBJ2-1; no firm D call. The CDR3 has 15 amino acids. CDR1 and CDR2 (germline): MGHDK, SYGVNS. Trimming stripped 2 bases from V and 3 bases from J, with 11 bases between. CDR3 in DNA: TGTGCCAGCAGTGAAGCAGGTGTGAACTACAATGAGCAGTTCTTC. It encodes CASSEAGVNYNEQFF. The full variable domain, rest sourced from reference TRBV25-1 and TRBJ2-1, is EADIYQTPRYLVIGTGKKITLECSQTMGHDKMYWYQQDPGMELHLIHYSYGVNSTEKGDLSSESTVSRIRTEHFPLTLESARPSHTSQYLCASSEAGVNYNEQFFGPGTRLTVL.

The chain links TRBV5-1 to TRBJ1-5; 7 nucleotides line up with TRBD1. This CDR3 comprises 15 residues. V lost 0 bases to trimming and J lost 4 bases; unmatched junction nucleotides: 4. Germline V lookup: CDR1 SGHRS, CDR2 YFSETQ. For the CDR3, the DNA is TGCGCCAGCAGCTTGGTAGCAGGGGGGAATCAGCCCCAGCATTTT. Translated, it gives CASSLVAGGNQPQHF.

The chain employs TRBV18 and TRBJ2-3, with unresolved D. The CDR3 is 16 residues long. V dropped 3 bases and J dropped 0 bases, with 13 bases sitting between them. CDR1 is KGHSH and CDR2 is LQKENI in the germline V gene. CDR3 in DNA: TGTGCCAGCTCACCTTACCATAGCAGCAGCACAGATACGCAGTATTTT. As protein: CASSPYHSSSTDTQYF.

This CDR3 reads CASSLSRAGGLEAFF. Here the CDR3 DNA reads TGTGCCAGCAGTTTGAGCCGGGCCGGAGGGCTCGAAGCTTTCTTT. This chain joins TRBV12-3 or TRBV12-4 and TRBJ1-1; D remains ambiguous. The CDR3 is made up of 15 amino acids. V was shortened by 3 bases and J by 8 bases, with 19 bases between the two germline ends.

V gene TRBV29-1 combines with J gene TRBJ1-1; TRBD1 agrees at 9 bases. V lost 4 bases, J lost 2 bases, and 14 bases stayed unmatched. This CDR3 has 17 amino acids. Germline V gene lookup returns CDR1 SQVTM and CDR2 ANQGSEA. CDR3: CSVARNRGRGPNTEAFF. DNA of the CDR3: TGCAGCGTTGCACGGAACAGGGGGCGGGGGCCCAACACTGAAGCTTTCTTT.

Only a few counts were recorded for this clonotype. The J gene is TRBJ1-2, the V gene TRBV6-1, with a tentative D call TRBD1 (6 bases). CDR1 MNHNS and CDR2 SASEGT come from the germline V gene. CDR3 length equals 14 residues. Trimming stripped 5 bases from V and 5 bases from J, with 15 bases between. CDR3 region: CASSPGQRRYGYTF. The CDR3, as DNA: TGTGCCAGCAGTCCCGGACAGAGGAGATATGGCTACACCTTC.

A few counts support this clonotype. J is TRBJ2-1 and V is TRBV7-9; 8 bases are shared with TRBD1. The V gene's germline CDR1 is SEHNR and CDR2 FQNEAQ (reference sequence). This CDR3 is 16 amino acids long. V was clipped by 2 bases and J by 2 bases; unmatched bases: 5. The CDR3 nucleotides are TGTGCCAGCAGCTTATTTAAGGACAGGGCCTACAATGAGCAGTTCTTC. It encodes CASSLFKDRAYNEQFF. The complete variable domain, with remaining parts taken from reference TRBV7-9 and TRBJ2-1, reads DTGVSQNPRHKITKRGQNVTFRCDPISEHNRLYWYRQTLGQGPEFLTYFQNEAQLEKSRLLSDRFSAERPKGSFSTLEIQRTEQGDSAMYLCASSLFKDRAYNEQFFGPGTRLTVL.

This chain uses TRBV6-1 with TRBJ2-7; the match to TRBD1 covers 7 bases. The CDR3 runs to 14 residues. J was trimmed by 3 bases and V by 9 bases; bases with no gene match: 11. Germline CDR1 is MNHNS and CDR2 is SASEGT. For the CDR3, the DNA is TGTGCCAGTAAGCCAGGGGGTTATTTCTACGAGCAGTACTTC. Translation: CASKPGGYFYEQYF.

This clonotype has at least ten counts. The rearrangement uses TRBV16 and TRBJ1-5, with TRBD1 identical over 8 bases. Germline CDR1 reads KGHSY; CDR2 reads FQNENV. The V and J ends lost 4 bases and 5 bases, in that order; junction bases with no gene match: 1. There are 13 residues in the CDR3. The CDR3: CASSRQGYQPQHF. The DNA for the CDR3 is TGTGCCAGCAGCCGACAGGGGTATCAGCCCCAGCATTTT.

The chain combines TRBV27 with TRBJ1-2; D uncertain. V shed 5 bases and J shed 7 bases, with 20 bases lying between them. The germline V gene encodes CDR1 MNHEY and CDR2 SMNVEV (reference sequence). This CDR3 has 15 amino acids. The CDR3 DNA reads TGTGCCAGCAGTCCAACATCTTGGGATAAGGGTGGCTACACCTTC. It translates to CASSPTSWDKGGYTF.

The chain recombines TRBV10-3 with TRBJ2-7; 9 nucleotides line up with TRBD1. Losses at the gene ends were 7 bases for V and 2 bases for J; bases not matched to a gene: 3. The CDR3 loop spans 13 amino acids. The germline gives CDR1 ENHRY, CDR2 SYGVKD. CDR3 nucleotides: TGTGCCATCAACCGGGACAGGGCCTACGAGCAGTACTTC. Translating it yields CAINRDRAYEQYF.

V usage is TRBV20-1 and J usage is TRBJ1-5; TRBD1 might be the D (5 bases). V was clipped by 5 bases and J by 2 bases, with 13 bases between them. The CDR3 is made up of 14 amino acids. Germline CDR1 and CDR2: DFQATT and SNEGSKA (reference sequence). The CDR3 bases are TGCAGTGCTGTCAGGGTTGTGGGCAATCAGCCCCAGCATTTT. Translating it yields CSAVRVVGNQPQHF.

This clonotype has only a few counts. The chain combines TRBV12-3 or TRBV12-4 with TRBJ1-1, with D maybe TRBD1 (5 bases). With 11 bases removed from V and 11 bases from J, the gap between germline ends came to 30 bases. The CDR3 covers 15 residues. The CDR3 sequence is CADHQVGPRGVQAFF. As DNA, the CDR3 is TGTGCCGACCACCAGGTAGGACCCCGAGGGGTGCAGGCTTTCTTT.

This clonotype was seen more than once but under ten times. This chain links TRBV2 with TRBJ2-6; D assignment may be TRBD1 or TRBD2 (5 bases each). Trimming pared 4 bases from V and 1 base from J, leaving 14 bases between. The CDR3 sequence is 17 residues long. The germline CDR1 and CDR2 sequences are SNHLY and FYNNEI. The chain's CDR3 is CASSVSGLHSGANVLTF. The CDR3 DNA is TGTGCCAGCAGTGTGTCGGGGCTTCATTCTGGGGCCAACGTCCTGACTTTC.

The chain carries TRBV7-9 and TRBJ1-2, with D maybe TRBD1 (5 bases). Germline V gives CDR1 SEHNR, CDR2 FQNEAQ (reference sequence). The CDR3 length is 16 residues. V was cut by 0 bases and J by 4 bases, with 15 bases left in between. CDR3 in amino acids: CASSLAGTAGRYGYTF. CDR3 in DNA: TGTGCCAGCAGCTTAGCGGGTACAGCAGGGCGCTATGGCTACACCTTC.

In this sample, this clonotype turned up a few times. V and J are TRBV5-1 and TRBJ2-1; TRBD2 aligns across 14 bases. Unmatched junction bases numbered 5, after V lost 1 base and J lost 8 bases. CDR3 length: 16 residues. Germline values: CDR1 SGHRS, CDR2 YFSETQ. The CDR3 sequence is CASSLSGTSGRDEQFF. Here the CDR3 DNA reads TGCGCCAGCAGCTTGTCCGGGACTAGCGGGAGAGATGAGCAGTTCTTC.

This sequence joins TRBV6-1 and TRBJ2-1; 9 positions agree with TRBD2. CDR1 MNHNS and CDR2 SASEGT come from the germline V gene. CDR3 length equals 15 residues. The ends lost 7 bases at V and 5 bases at J; junction bases unmatched: 9. The CDR3 sequence is CASKRERGVDNEQFF. Written as DNA, the CDR3 is TGTGCCAGCAAGCGAGAGCGGGGGGTCGACAATGAGCAGTTCTTC.